This T cell receptor beta chain was profiled in a study of CD8 T cells in ankylosing spondylitis (dated by TCRdb to the late 2010s). Study-level background: The study set out to find disease-linked TCR variants by profiling T cell receptor beta repertoires in ankylosing spondylitis patients and healthy donors. Peripheral blood was sampled, and synovial fluid was additionally collected from ankylosing spondylitis patients. The full study cohort comprised 25 ankylosing spondylitis patients and roughly 110 healthy donors. The full study reports these points: A TCR beta motif made up of seven or eight highly homologous amino acid variants appeared to be characteristic of blood from ankylosing spondylitis patients. The disease-linked clones showed a CD8+ phenotype and occurred at relatively low frequencies in peripheral blood. Some of the motif variants had been reported before in the synovial fluid and blood of reactive arthritis patients, a finding that suggests common disease-initiation mechanisms. The disease-linked clones were reported as significantly enriched in matched synovial fluid samples from ankylosing spondylitis patients.

Trimming removed 5 bases from V and 4 bases from J, leaving 17 bases between the germline ends. The CDR3 numbers 15 residues from cysteine through phenylalanine. Here the CDR3 DNA is all that survives: 45 bases in frame from base 1. The sequencer listed for this sample is Illumina HiSeq 2500. TCR beta libraries were prepared by quantitative 5'-RACE with molecular barcodes. The authors' pipeline ran thus. A new computational method, built on a probabilistic model of VDJ rearrangement, was used to identify disease-linked TCR variants. The public reads were reanalyzed by TCRdb: fastp trimming at Q25, MiXCR alignment, in-frame beta chains only. Rows are unified per CDR3 protein, each entry keeping the most common DNA and genes. Clone size and V and J calls follow TCRdb, not the original study. The table for this sample lists 250,000 to 400,000 distinct CDR3 sequences; more than 9% of them were counted only once. Roughly 9.5% of the sample goes to the ten largest clones.

Of note for this clonotype: No cognate antigen has been identified for it. No base qualities exist here, and no much larger clone lies one base off it.

The origin of this receptor is a female donor with ankylosing spondylitis or in good health (not recorded which). Rearrangement joined TRBV12-3 or TRBV12-4 to TRBJ2-5, and TRBD2 may be the D gene, going by 5 matching bases. Sequencing used blood, either unsorted or a sorted T cell fraction (not recorded which). The encoded CDR3 is CASSPIGFAGETQYF. The nucleotide sequence is given as TGTGCCAGCAGTCCCATAGGGTTCGCGGGAGAGACCCAGTACTTC.